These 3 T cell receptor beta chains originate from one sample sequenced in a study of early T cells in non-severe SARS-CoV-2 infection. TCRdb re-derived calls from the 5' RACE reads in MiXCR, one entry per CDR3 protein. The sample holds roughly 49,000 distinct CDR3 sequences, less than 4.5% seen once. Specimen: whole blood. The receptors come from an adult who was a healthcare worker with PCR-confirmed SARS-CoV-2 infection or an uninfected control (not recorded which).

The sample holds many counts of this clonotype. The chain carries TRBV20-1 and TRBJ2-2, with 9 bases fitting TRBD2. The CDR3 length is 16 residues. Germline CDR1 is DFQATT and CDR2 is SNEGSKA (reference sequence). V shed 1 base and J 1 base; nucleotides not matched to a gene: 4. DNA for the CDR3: TGCAGTGCTAGAGCGATACTAGCGGGGAACACCGGGGAGCTGTTTTTT. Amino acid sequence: CSARAILAGNTGELFF.

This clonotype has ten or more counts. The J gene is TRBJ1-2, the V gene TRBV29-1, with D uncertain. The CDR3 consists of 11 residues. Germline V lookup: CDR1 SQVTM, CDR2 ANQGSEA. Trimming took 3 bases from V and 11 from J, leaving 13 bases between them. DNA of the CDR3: TGCAGCGTTGAGTCAGAGATAACTTACACCTTC. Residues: CSVESEITYTF.

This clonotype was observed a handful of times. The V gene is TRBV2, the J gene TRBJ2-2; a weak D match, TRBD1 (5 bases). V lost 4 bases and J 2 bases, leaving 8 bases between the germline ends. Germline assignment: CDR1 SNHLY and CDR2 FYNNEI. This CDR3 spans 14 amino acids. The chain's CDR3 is CASSVQGNTGELFF. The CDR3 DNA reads TGTGCCAGCAGTGTCCAGGGTAACACCGGGGAGCTGTTTTTT.